This TCR beta chain was captured by sequencing in a study of T cell responses to AZD1222 COVID-19 vaccine. The assay was immunoSEQ multiplex PCR, and TCRdb's table has in-frame clones only and misses some. The data hold 65,000 to 85,000 clones, with roughly 80% observed a single time. Broader study findings: All repertoire sampling was performed exclusively after the peak T cell response. A reported finding is that nearly half of spike-specific TCRs target unmutated variant regions. Females made up more of the donors, who were largely white British, and clonal diversity may have come out too low.

A remark on this clone: No antigen is known for it.

Doses given second, at about 4 or about 12 weeks, were pooled. This receptor was taken from an adult who received the AZD1222 COVID-19 vaccine. The material sequenced was peripheral blood, taken 28 days after the second AZD1222 dose.

The CDR3 sequence is CATSSFRQMNTEAFF. The CDR3 DNA follows: TGTGCCACCAGCAGCTTCCGACAGATGAACACTGAAGCTTTCTTT. This chain connects TRBV15 to TRBJ1-1; D may be TRBD1 (5 bases). V dropped 3 bases and J dropped 0 bases, with 11 bases sitting between them. The CDR3 contains 15 residues. CDR1 and CDR2 from the germline V gene are LNHNV and YYDKDF (reference sequence).